The 9 T cell receptor beta chains below were found in one sample sequenced in a study of technical replicates of blood from several donors. Some clones are missing from TCRdb's copy, which holds only in-frame ones; the method was immunoSEQ multiplex PCR. The sample lists 65,000 to 90,000 clones, about 90% occurring once. The specimen was T cells isolated from PBMCs. The receptors stem from a human donor in good health.

CDR3 DNA sequence: TGTGCCAGCAGTTTGGTGGGACTGAGCGGAGAGTTCACAGATACGCAGTATTTT. Its protein is CASSLVGLSGEFTDTQYF. The rearrangement joins TRBV28 to TRBJ2-3, with a weak D call TRBD2 (6 bases). CDR1 MDHEN and CDR2 SYDVKM come from the germline V gene. The CDR3 has 18 residues. V lost 3 bases and J lost 2, with 21 bases in between.

The V gene is TRBV29-1, the J gene TRBJ2-7; TRBD1 agrees at 9 bases. This CDR3 contains 13 residues. The V segment lost 6 bases and the J segment 5 bases; nucleotides outside the gene matches: 8. Germline CDR1 reads SQVTM; CDR2 reads ANQGSEA. CDR3 region: CSVAGTGNHEQYF. The CDR3 DNA reads as TGCAGCGTAGCCGGGACAGGGAACCACGAGCAGTACTTC.

The chain carries TRBV5-1 and TRBJ2-3; the D is unclear. The germline CDR1 and CDR2 sequences are SGHRS and YFSETQ. The V end lost 0 bases, the J end lost 2 bases, and 13 bases lay between the germline ends. The CDR3 is made up of 16 amino acids. This chain's CDR3 is CASSLGARASTDTQYF. CDR3 coding DNA: TGCGCCAGCAGCTTGGGGGCTCGCGCTTCCACAGATACGCAGTATTTT.

The chain joins TRBV6-5 to TRBJ2-1; D is unresolved. Germline CDR1 is MNHEY and CDR2 is SVGAGI. The length of the CDR3 is 14 residues. V lost 0 bases and J 7 bases, leaving 10 bases between the germline ends. CDR3: CASSYSTVVNEQFF. CDR3 nucleotide sequence: TGTGCCAGCAGTTACTCAACTGTCGTGAATGAGCAGTTCTTC.

The chain couples TRBV27 to TRBJ1-1, with TRBD1 as a possible D gene (5 bases). V was cut by 2 bases and J by 0 bases, with 10 bases left in between. Germline V gene sequence: CDR1 MNHEY, CDR2 SMNVEV (reference sequence). This CDR3 region has 15 residues. The CDR3 region has the DNA TGTGCCAGCAGTTTAGGGGCAGGAGTGAACACTGAAGCTTTCTTT. Its protein product is CASSLGAGVNTEAFF.

This chain links TRBV11-2 with TRBJ1-5; D is perhaps TRBD1 (6 bases). Trimming removed 5 bases at V and 6 bases at J, with 8 bases between. CDR1 is SGHAT, CDR2 FQNNGV, per germline. This CDR3 has 12 residues. CDR3 in amino acids: CASSQGGQPQHF. CDR3 DNA: TGTGCCAGCAGCCAAGGGGGTCAGCCCCAGCATTTT. Based on the CDR3 plus reference TRBV11-2 and TRBJ1-5, the full variable domain is EAGVAQSPRYKIIEKRQSVAFWCNPISGHATLYWYQQILGQGPKLLIQFQNNGVVDDSQLPKDRFSAERLKGVDSTLKIQPAKLEDSAVYLCASSQGGQPQHFGDGTRLSIL.

The V call is TRBV6-5, the J call TRBJ1-2; 9 nucleotides match TRBD1. CDR3 length equals 16 residues. V lost 3 bases to trimming and J lost 5 bases; unmatched junction nucleotides: 10. CDR1 is MNHEY, CDR2 SVGAGI, per germline. This CDR3 reads CASSYYWTGAGYGYTF. For the CDR3, the DNA is TGTGCCAGCAGTTATTATTGGACAGGGGCGGGATATGGCTACACCTTC.

V and J are TRBV7-8 and TRBJ2-4, with 7 bases aligning to TRBD1. The CDR3 covers 17 residues. CDR1 is SGHVS and CDR2 is FQNEAQ in the germline V gene. The V segment lost 4 bases and the J segment 3 bases; nucleotides outside the gene matches: 12. The CDR3 nucleotides are TGTGCCAGCAGCTCCGACAGGGTACGGCTTGGCAAAAACATTCAGTACTTC. Protein product: CASSSDRVRLGKNIQYF.

With respect to this clone: Other nucleotide sequences in the sample specify the same CDR3. The rearrangement uses TRBV7-9 and TRBJ2-1, with 7 bases matching TRBD1. The CDR3 sequence is 15 residues long. Germline V CDR1 and CDR2: SEHNR, FQNEAQ (reference sequence). V shed 1 base, J shed 1 base, and the junction held 1 base outside the gene matches. Written as DNA, the CDR3 is TGTGCCAGCAGCTTAGGACAGGGATCCTACAATGAGCAGTTCTTC. It specifies CASSLGQGSYNEQFF.